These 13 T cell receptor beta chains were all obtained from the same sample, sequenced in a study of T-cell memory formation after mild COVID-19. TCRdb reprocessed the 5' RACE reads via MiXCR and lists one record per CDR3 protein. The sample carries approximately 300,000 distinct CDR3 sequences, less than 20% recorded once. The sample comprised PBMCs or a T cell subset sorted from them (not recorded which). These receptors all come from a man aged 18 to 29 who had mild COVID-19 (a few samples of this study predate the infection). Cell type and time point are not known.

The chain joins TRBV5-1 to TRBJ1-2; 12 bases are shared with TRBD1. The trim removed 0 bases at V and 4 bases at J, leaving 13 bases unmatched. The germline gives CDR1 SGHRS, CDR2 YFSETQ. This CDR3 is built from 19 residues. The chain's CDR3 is CASSLVPGTGGLFGYGYTF. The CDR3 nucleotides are TGCGCCAGCAGCTTGGTCCCCGGGACAGGGGGCCTCTTCGGCTATGGCTACACCTTC.

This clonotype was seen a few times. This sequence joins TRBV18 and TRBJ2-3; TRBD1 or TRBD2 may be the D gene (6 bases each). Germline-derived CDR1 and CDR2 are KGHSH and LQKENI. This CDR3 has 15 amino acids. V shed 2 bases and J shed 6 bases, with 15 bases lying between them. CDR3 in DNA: TGTGCCAGCTCACCATCGGGGGCCAAGACGGATACGCAGTATTTT. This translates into CASSPSGAKTDTQYF.

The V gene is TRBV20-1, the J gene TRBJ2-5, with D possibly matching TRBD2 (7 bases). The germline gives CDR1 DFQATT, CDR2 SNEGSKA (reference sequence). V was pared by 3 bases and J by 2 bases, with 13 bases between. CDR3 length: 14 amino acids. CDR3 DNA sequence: TGCAGTGCTAGTAGGGGGGGCCTACAAGAGACCCAGTACTTC. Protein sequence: CSASRGGLQETQYF.

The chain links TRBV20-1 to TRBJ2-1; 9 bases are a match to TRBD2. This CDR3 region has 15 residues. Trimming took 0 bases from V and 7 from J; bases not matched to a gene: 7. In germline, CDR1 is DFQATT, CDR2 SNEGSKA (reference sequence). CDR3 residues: CSARDRDSGGNEQFF. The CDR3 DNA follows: TGCAGTGCTAGAGATAGAGATAGCGGGGGAAATGAGCAGTTCTTC.

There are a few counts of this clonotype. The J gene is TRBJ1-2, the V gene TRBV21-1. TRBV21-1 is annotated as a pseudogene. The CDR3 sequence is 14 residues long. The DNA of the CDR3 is TGTGCCAGCAGCAAAGAACATCCAGTCTATGGCTACACCTTC. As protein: CASSKEHPVYGYTF.

The CDR3, as DNA: TGTGCCAGCAGCCGATTAGGACTAGCGGGGATAGATACGCAGTATTTT. It encodes CASSRLGLAGIDTQYF. The V call is TRBV3-1, the J call TRBJ2-3; the match to TRBD2 covers 12 bases. J lost 5 bases, V lost 4 bases, and 7 bases had no gene match. Per the germline V gene, CDR1 is LGHDT and CDR2 is YNNKEL (reference sequence). CDR3 length: 16 amino acids.

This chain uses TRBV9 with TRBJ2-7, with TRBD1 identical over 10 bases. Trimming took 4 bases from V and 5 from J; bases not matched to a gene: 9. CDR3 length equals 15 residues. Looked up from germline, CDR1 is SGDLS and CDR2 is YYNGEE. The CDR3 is CASSPQGTGVDEQYF. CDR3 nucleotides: TGTGCCAGCAGCCCTCAGGGGACAGGGGTCGACGAGCAGTACTTC.

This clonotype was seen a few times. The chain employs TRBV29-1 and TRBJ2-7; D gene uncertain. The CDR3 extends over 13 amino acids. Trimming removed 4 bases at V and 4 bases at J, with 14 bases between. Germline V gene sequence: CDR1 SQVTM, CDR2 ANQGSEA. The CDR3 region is CSVALQKPYEQYF. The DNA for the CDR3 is TGCAGCGTTGCACTACAGAAGCCATACGAGCAGTACTTC.

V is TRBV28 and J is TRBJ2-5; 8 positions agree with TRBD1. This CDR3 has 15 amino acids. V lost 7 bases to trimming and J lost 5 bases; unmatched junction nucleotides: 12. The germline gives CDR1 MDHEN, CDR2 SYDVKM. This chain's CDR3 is CASTEGGTGRETQYF. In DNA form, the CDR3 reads TGTGCCAGCACCGAGGGCGGGACAGGTCGCGAGACCCAGTACTTC.

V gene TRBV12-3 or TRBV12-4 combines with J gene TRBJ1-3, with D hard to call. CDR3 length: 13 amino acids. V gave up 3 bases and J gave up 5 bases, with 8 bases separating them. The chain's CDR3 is CASSLSSRNTIYF. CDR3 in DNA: TGTGCCAGCAGTTTGTCGAGCCGAAACACCATATATTTT.

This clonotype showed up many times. The chain's CDR3 is CASSEPGITGELFF. The CDR3 bases are TGTGCCAGCAGTGAACCGGGGATCACCGGGGAGCTGTTTTTT. The chain employs TRBV2 and TRBJ2-2; a weak D match, TRBD2 (5 bases). CDR3 size: 14 residues. In germline, CDR1 is SNHLY, CDR2 FYNNEI. V lost 2 bases to trimming and J lost 4 bases, with 8 bases between them. The full variable domain, rest sourced from reference TRBV2 and TRBJ2-2, is EPEVTQTPSHQVTQMGQEVILRCVPISNHLYFYWYRQILGQKVEFLVSFYNNEISEKSEIFDDQFSVERPDGSNFTLKIRSTKLEDSAMYFCASSEPGITGELFFGEGSRLTVL.

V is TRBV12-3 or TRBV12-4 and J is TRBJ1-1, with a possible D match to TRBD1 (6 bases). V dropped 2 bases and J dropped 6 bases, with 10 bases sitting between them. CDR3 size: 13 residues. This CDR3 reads CASSLTGYAEAFF. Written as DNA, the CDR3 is TGTGCCAGCAGTTTAACAGGGTATGCTGAAGCTTTCTTT.

CDR3 protein: CASSQIYEQYF. CDR3 sequence (DNA): TGTGCCAGCAGCCAAATTTACGAGCAGTACTTC. The chain employs TRBV11-2 and TRBJ2-7; D gene ambiguous. The V end lost 5 bases, the J end lost 4 bases, and 6 bases lay between the germline ends. Germline CDR1 and CDR2: SGHAT and FQNNGV. The CDR3 sequence is 11 residues long.